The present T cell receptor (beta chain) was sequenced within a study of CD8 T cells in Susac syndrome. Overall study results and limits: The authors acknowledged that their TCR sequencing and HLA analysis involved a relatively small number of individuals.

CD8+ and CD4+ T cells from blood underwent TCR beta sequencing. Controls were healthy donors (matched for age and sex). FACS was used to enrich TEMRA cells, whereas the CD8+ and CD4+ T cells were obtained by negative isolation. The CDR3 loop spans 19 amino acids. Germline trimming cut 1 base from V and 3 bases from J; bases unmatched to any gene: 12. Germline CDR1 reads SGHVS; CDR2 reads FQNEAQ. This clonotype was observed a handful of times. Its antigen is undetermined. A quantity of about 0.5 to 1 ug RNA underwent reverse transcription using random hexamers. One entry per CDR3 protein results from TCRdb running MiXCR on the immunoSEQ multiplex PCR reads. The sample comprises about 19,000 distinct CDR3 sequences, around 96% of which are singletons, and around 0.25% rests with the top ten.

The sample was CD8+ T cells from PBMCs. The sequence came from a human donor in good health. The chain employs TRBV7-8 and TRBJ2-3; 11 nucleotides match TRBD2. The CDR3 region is CASSLGLAGGLRGTDTQYF. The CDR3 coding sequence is TGTGCCAGCAGCTTAGGTCTAGCGGGAGGTCTCCGGGGAACAGATACGCAGTATTTT.